The 28 T cell receptor beta chains below were found in one sample sequenced in a study of T-cell reconstitution after alpha-beta-depleted transplantation in children. Researchers prepared the TCRbeta library using unique molecular identifiers, the study reports. MiXCR, run by TCRdb on the PCR reads, gives a single entry per CDR3 protein. The repertoire includes around 450,000 distinct CDR3 sequences, over 40% of them detected once, and roughly 27% sits in the top ten. This sample comprised PBMCs, obtained before TCRalphabeta/CD19-depleted stem cell transplant. All receptors come from a girl aged 2 to 10 with aplastic anemia, due to receive a stem cell transplant.

On this clonotype itself: One base away lies a much larger clone, so this may be a sequencing read error. The chain recombines TRBV6-1 with TRBJ2-7; possibly TRBD1 or TRBD2 for D (5 bases each). The germline V gene encodes CDR1 MNHNS and CDR2 SASEGT. This CDR3 region has 15 residues. The CDR3 spells CASRHTGTGSCEQYF. CDR3 DNA: TGTGCCAGCAGACACACCGGGACGGGGTCCTGCGAGCAGTACTTC.

This chain uses TRBV5-4 with TRBJ2-2, with D possibly being TRBD2 (6 bases). CDR3 size: 17 residues. Per germline, CDR1 SGHNT and CDR2 YYREEE (reference sequence). V was cut by 1 base and J by 0 bases, with 13 bases left in between. CDR3 bases: TGTGCCAGCAGCTTGCAGGTGGCTAGCGCGAACACCGGGGAGCTGTTTTTT. This encodes CASSLQVASANTGELFF.

This clonotype has only a few counts. V gene TRBV5-6 combines with J gene TRBJ2-5; D gene uncertain. The germline V gene encodes CDR1 SGHDT and CDR2 YYEEEE. There are 12 residues in the CDR3. Trimming shortened V by 4 bases and J by 1 base, and 5 bases separated the two germline ends. The CDR3 here is CASSAPQETQYF. The DNA for the CDR3 is TGTGCCAGCAGCGCCCCCCAAGAGACCCAGTACTTC.

At least ten counts were recorded for this clonotype. The chain recombines TRBV5-1 with TRBJ2-5, with no clear D. Per germline, CDR1 SGHRS and CDR2 YFSETQ. The V gene lost 0 bases and the J gene lost 5 bases, with 8 bases spanning the gap. This CDR3 contains 13 residues. CDR3 bases: TGCGCCAGCAGCTTGGTGCCGCGGGAGACCCAGTACTTC. Translated: CASSLVPRETQYF.

This chain links TRBV7-9 with TRBJ2-7; no clear D gene. Per germline, CDR1 SEHNR and CDR2 FQNEAQ (reference sequence). The CDR3 has 13 residues. The V and J ends lost 1 base and 4 bases respectively, with 8 bases between them. The CDR3 DNA is TGTGCCAGCAGCTTAGTAGGTATTTACGAGCAGTACTTC. It specifies CASSLVGIYEQYF.

J is TRBJ2-1 and V is TRBV7-9; D is unclear. Germline lookup yields CDR1 SEHNR and CDR2 FQNEAQ (reference sequence). The CDR3 covers 14 residues. The V end was cut by 0 bases, the J end by 6 bases, with 9 bases between. The CDR3 region has the DNA TGTGCCAGCAGCTTAGCCCAGGTCGGCAATGAGCAGTTCTTC. It translates to CASSLAQVGNEQFF. Based on the CDR3 plus reference TRBV7-9 and TRBJ2-1, the full variable domain is DTGVSQNPRHKITKRGQNVTFRCDPISEHNRLYWYRQTLGQGPEFLTYFQNEAQLEKSRLLSDRFSAERPKGSFSTLEIQRTEQGDSAMYLCASSLAQVGNEQFFGPGTRLTVL.

This clonotype appeared many times. J is TRBJ2-2 and V is TRBV7-8; TRBD1 matches 7 bases. J lost 1 base, V lost 5 bases, and 7 bases had no gene match. CDR3 length equals 16 residues. CDR1 is SGHVS, CDR2 FQNEAQ, per germline. CDR3: CASSPTRQGNTGELFF. DNA for the CDR3: TGTGCCAGCAGCCCGACGAGACAGGGGAACACCGGGGAGCTGTTTTTT.

Worth noting for this clonotype: The conserved closing phenylalanine or tryptophan is absent in this CDR3, likely reflecting a read error. The chain combines TRBV5-5 with TRBJ1-2; maybe TRBD1 (5 bases). Germline V gene sequence: CDR1 SGHKS, CDR2 YYEKEE (reference sequence). V was trimmed by 5 bases and J by 1 base, leaving 12 bases between them. The CDR3 has 14 amino acids. Written as DNA, the CDR3 is TGTGCCAGCAGTAAACCGGGGGGTAACTATGGCTACACCTAC. Protein: CASSKPGGNYGYTY.

This clonotype was seen ten or more times. The V call is TRBV5-1, the J call TRBJ1-1; tentatively, D is TRBD1 (6 bases). The CDR3 runs 15 residues. The V gene lost 1 base and the J gene lost 1 base, with 11 bases spanning the gap. Germline V gene lookup returns CDR1 SGHRS and CDR2 YFSETQ. Here the CDR3 DNA reads TGCGCCAGCAGCTTGACCGGGACAACGAACACTGAAGCTTTCTTT. Amino acids: CASSLTGTTNTEAFF. The complete variable domain, with remaining parts taken from reference TRBV5-1 and TRBJ1-1, reads KAGVTQTPRYLIKTRGQQVTLSCSPISGHRSVSWYQQTPGQGLQFLFEYFSETQRNKGNFPGRFSGRQFSNSRSEMNVSTLELGDSALYLCASSLTGTTNTEAFFGQGTRLTVV.

This clonotype was detected only a few times. The chain couples TRBV7-3 to TRBJ2-2; TRBD2 aligns across 10 bases. Per the germline V gene, CDR1 is SGHTA and CDR2 is FQGTGA. J gave up 7 bases and V 3 bases, and 8 bases lay outside the gene matches. This CDR3 region has 16 residues. CDR3 amino acids: CASSFSSGSSVGELFF. The CDR3 DNA is TGTGCCAGCAGCTTTTCTAGCGGGAGTTCGGTCGGGGAGCTGTTTTTT.

This clonotype showed up just once. V and J are TRBV29-1 and TRBJ2-3, with 10 positions matching TRBD1. There are 13 residues in the CDR3. Germline CDR1 is SQVTM and CDR2 is ANQGSEA. After removal of 7 bases from V and 6 bases from J, the junction contained 7 bases not matched to a gene. This chain's CDR3 is CSAGQGPGDTQYF. The CDR3 coding sequence is TGCAGCGCGGGACAGGGGCCGGGGGATACGCAGTATTTT.

This clonotype was counted a few times. The chain is built from TRBV4-1 and TRBJ1-1, with a possible D match to TRBD1 (5 bases). Trimming removed 1 base at V and 3 bases at J, with 12 bases between. Germline V gene lookup returns CDR1 MGHRA and CDR2 YSYEKL. The CDR3 runs to 15 residues. The CDR3 is CASSQAGGTYTEAFF. The CDR3 DNA follows: TGCGCCAGCAGCCAAGCTGGGGGGACGTACACTGAAGCTTTCTTT.

The chain is built from TRBV20-1 and TRBJ2-1, with a weak D call TRBD1 (5 bases). Germline V CDR1 and CDR2: DFQATT, SNEGSKA (reference sequence). This CDR3 is 13 amino acids long. Trimming took 8 bases from V and 0 from J, leaving 11 bases between them. Here the CDR3 DNA reads TGCAGTCTCGGTAGGGGCTCCTACAATGAGCAGTTCTTC. Residues: CSLGRGSYNEQFF.

This clonotype occurred once. The chain has TRBV7-3 and TRBJ2-1, with 9 bases fitting TRBD2. Trimming removed 5 bases from V and 9 bases from J; junction bases left unmatched: 11. The CDR3 covers 15 residues. Germline values: CDR1 SGHTA, CDR2 FQGTGA. For the CDR3, the DNA is TGTGCCAGCAGCGCCGTGGGAGCGGGAGGCAGTGAGCAGTTCTTC. Amino acids: CASSAVGAGGSEQFF.

This clonotype is a singleton in its sample. The V and J genes are TRBV20-1 and TRBJ2-1; TRBD2 matches 9 bases. V lost 5 bases to trimming and J lost 1 base; unmatched junction nucleotides: 6. The CDR3 runs to 15 residues. Per the germline V gene, CDR1 is DFQATT and CDR2 is SNEGSKA (reference sequence). Written as DNA, the CDR3 is TGCAGTGCTCTGCAGCGGGAGGCGTCCTACAATGAGCAGTTCTTC. It codes for CSALQREASYNEQFF.

Turning to this clonotype: One end of the junction fails to match germline, which may point to a read error. CDR3: CCAHPPGQGYSGRNTIYF. CDR3 DNA: TGCTGTGCCCACCCCCCGGGACAGGGGTACTCTGGGAGAAACACCATATATTTT. V and J are TRBV20-1 and TRBJ1-3, with TRBD1 identical over 10 bases. The germline V gene has CDR1 DFQATT and CDR2 SNEGSKA (reference sequence). The CDR3 runs to 18 residues.

This clonotype showed up just a few times. The genes are TRBV12-3 or TRBV12-4 and TRBJ1-3, with D possibly being TRBD1 (5 bases). There are 16 residues in the CDR3. Trimming took off 10 bases at V and 0 bases at J, with 19 bases between the two ends. The CDR3 loop is CATTLGGAVSGNTIYF. The CDR3 DNA follows: TGTGCCACCACCCTGGGAGGGGCCGTCTCTGGAAACACCATATATTTT.

The rearrangement joins TRBV20-1 to TRBJ2-1; 8 bases line up with TRBD1. The CDR3 covers 15 residues. Germline V CDR1 and CDR2: DFQATT, SNEGSKA (reference sequence). With 3 bases clipped from V and 4 bases from J, the junction kept 8 bases outside the gene matches. The CDR3 loop reads CSASTGQVIYNEQFF. As DNA, the CDR3 is TGCAGTGCTAGTACGGGACAGGTGATTTACAATGAGCAGTTCTTC.

The chain combines TRBV5-1 with TRBJ1-4; perhaps TRBD1 as D (5 bases). Trimming cost V 1 base and J 7 bases, with 14 bases left between them. CDR3 length: 15 residues. The germline V gene encodes CDR1 SGHRS and CDR2 YFSETQ. CDR3 sequence: CASSLSPQGGEKLFF. CDR3 coding DNA: TGCGCCAGCAGCTTGAGTCCTCAGGGAGGTGAAAAACTGTTTTTT.

The V and J genes are TRBV4-1 and TRBJ2-1; the D is unclear. CDR3 length: 15 residues. The ends were cut back, 0 bases at V and 4 bases at J, with 10 bases in the middle. CDR1 and CDR2 (germline): MGHRA, YSYEKL. The CDR3 region is CASSQDQLPYNEQFF. The CDR3 DNA follows: TGCGCCAGCAGCCAAGATCAACTTCCGTACAATGAGCAGTTCTTC.

This clonotype was counted ten times or more. The gene calls are TRBV7-6 and TRBJ2-1; TRBD2 agrees at 9 bases. The length of the CDR3 is 15 residues. The junction had 10 bases not matched to a gene; V was cut back by 5 bases and J by 8 bases. The germline V gene has CDR1 SGHVS and CDR2 FNYEAQ. For the CDR3, the DNA is TGTGCCAGCAGCCTGGGACTAGCCGGGAACTATGAGCAGTTCTTC. Encoded protein: CASSLGLAGNYEQFF.

Points on this clonotype: At one of its ends the junction is not consistent with the germline gene, which may arise from a read error. The V gene is TRBV6-6, the J gene TRBJ1-5, with 8 bases aligning to TRBD1. This CDR3 region has 12 residues. Germline CDR1 is MNHNY and CDR2 is SVGAGI (reference sequence). The CDR3, as DNA: TGTGCCAGCAGTTACTCCAGGGGGCCCGGGGATTTT. It translates to CASSYSRGPGDF.

This clonotype was counted only a few times. The gene calls are TRBV6-4 and TRBJ1-1; D gene ambiguous. With 2 bases removed from V and 0 bases from J, the gap between germline ends came to 4 bases. The CDR3 contains 13 residues. CDR1 and CDR2 (germline): MRHNA, SNTAGT. CDR3 protein: CASSDAVNTEAFF. CDR3 coding DNA: TGTGCCAGCAGTGACGCAGTGAACACTGAAGCTTTCTTT.

The CDR3 bases are TGTGCCACCAGTGCGGGAGGCGGTGAGCAGTTCTTC. Encoded protein: CATSAGGGEQFF. The chain recombines TRBV24-1 with TRBJ2-1, with 7 bases matching TRBD2. The V gene's germline CDR1 is KGHDR and CDR2 SFDVKD. J was trimmed by 9 bases and V by 5 bases; bases with no gene match: 3. The CDR3 extends over 12 amino acids.

This clonotype was seen a few times. The CDR3 spells CASSQDSRDRWAGANVLTF. In DNA form, the CDR3 reads TGCGCCAGCAGCCAAGATTCTCGGGACAGGTGGGCTGGGGCCAACGTCCTGACTTTC. The chain has TRBV4-1 and TRBJ2-6; TRBD1 matches 8 bases. The CDR3 runs 19 residues. The germline V gene has CDR1 MGHRA and CDR2 YSYEKL. V shed 0 bases and J 2 bases; nucleotides not matched to a gene: 9.

The chain combines TRBV20-1 with TRBJ2-2; weak D call: TRBD2 (6 bases). Per the germline V gene, CDR1 is DFQATT and CDR2 is SNEGSKA (reference sequence). Trimming stripped 4 bases from V and 8 bases from J, with 23 bases between. The CDR3 consists of 16 residues. Here the CDR3 DNA reads TGCAGTGCTAAGAGTAGCGGACCGGGTTGGTCGGGGGAGCTGTTTTTT. Protein sequence: CSAKSSGPGWSGELFF.

V is TRBV28 and J is TRBJ2-3; 7 nucleotides agree with TRBD2. The CDR3 runs 13 residues. The germline gives CDR1 MDHEN, CDR2 SYDVKM. Trimming at V came to 2 bases and at J to 6 bases, leaving 2 bases not matched to a gene. CDR3 coding DNA: TGTGCCAGCAGTTTACGGGGAGGGGATACGCAGTATTTT. Translating it yields CASSLRGGDTQYF.

Points on this clonotype: Relative to the germline gene, one junction end is altered; a read error may explain this. CDR3 DNA sequence: TGCAGTGCCAGAGACGGGAGGAATGAGCAGTTCTTC. Translating gives CSARDGRNEQFF. V usage is TRBV20-1 and J usage is TRBJ2-1, with TRBD2 identical over 7 bases. This CDR3 is 12 amino acids long. CDR1 is DFQATT, CDR2 SNEGSKA, per germline (reference sequence).